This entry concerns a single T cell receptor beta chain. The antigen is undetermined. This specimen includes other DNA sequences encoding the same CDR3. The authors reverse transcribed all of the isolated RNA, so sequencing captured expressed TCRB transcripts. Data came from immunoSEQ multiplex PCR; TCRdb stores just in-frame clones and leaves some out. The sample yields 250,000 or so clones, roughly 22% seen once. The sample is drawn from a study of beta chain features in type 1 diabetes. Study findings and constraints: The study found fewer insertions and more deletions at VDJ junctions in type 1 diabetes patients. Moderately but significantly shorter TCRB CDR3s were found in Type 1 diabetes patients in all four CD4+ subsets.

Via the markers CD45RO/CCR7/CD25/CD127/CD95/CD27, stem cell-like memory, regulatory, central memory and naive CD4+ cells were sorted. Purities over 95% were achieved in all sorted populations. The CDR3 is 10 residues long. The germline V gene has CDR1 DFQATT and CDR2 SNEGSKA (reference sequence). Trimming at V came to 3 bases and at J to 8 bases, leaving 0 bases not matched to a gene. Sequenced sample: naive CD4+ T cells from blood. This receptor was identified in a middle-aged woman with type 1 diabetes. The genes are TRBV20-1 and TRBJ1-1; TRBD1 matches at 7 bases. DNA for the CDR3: TGCAGTGCTAGGGGACAGGAAGCTTTCTTT. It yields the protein CSARGQEAFF.